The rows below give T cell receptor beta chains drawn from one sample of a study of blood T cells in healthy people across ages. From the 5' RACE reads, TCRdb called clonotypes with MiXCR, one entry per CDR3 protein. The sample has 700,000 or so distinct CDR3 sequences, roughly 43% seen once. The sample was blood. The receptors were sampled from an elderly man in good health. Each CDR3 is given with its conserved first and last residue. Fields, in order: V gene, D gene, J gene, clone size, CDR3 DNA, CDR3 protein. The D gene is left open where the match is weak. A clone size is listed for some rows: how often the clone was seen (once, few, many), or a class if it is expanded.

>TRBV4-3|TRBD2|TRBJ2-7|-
TGCGCCAGCAGCCAGGGGACTAGCGGGAGGATCCACGAGCAGTACTTC
CASSQGTSGRIHEQYF
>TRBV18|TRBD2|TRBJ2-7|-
TGTGCCAGCTCACCAGGGACTAGCGGGGCCTACGAGCAGTACTTC
CASSPGTSGAYEQYF
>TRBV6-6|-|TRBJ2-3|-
TGTGCCAGCAGCACGACTAACGCAGATACGCAGTATTTT
CASSTTNADTQYF
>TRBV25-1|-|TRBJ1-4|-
TGTGCCAGCAGTGAACCTGGGCAGCATAATGAAAAACTGTTTTTT
CASSEPGQHNEKLFF
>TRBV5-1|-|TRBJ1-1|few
TGCGCCAGCAGCTCCCAAACTACAAACACTGAAGCTTTCTTT
CASSSQTTNTEAFF
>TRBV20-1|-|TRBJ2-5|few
TGCAGTGCTGTAAGCGGGACACAAGAGACCCAGTACTTC
CSAVSGTQETQYF
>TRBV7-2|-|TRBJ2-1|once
TGTGCCAGCGGCCTGACTGGTGGGACGTTATACAATGAGCAGTTCTTC
CASGLTGGTLYNEQFF
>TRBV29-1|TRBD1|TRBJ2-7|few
TGCAGCGTTGAGGACAGGGTTGGGTCCTACGAGCAGTACTTC
CSVEDRVGSYEQYF
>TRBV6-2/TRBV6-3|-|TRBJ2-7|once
TGTGCCAGCAGCCGATTCAGGGGTACCGATGAGCAGTACTTC
CASSRFRGTDEQYF
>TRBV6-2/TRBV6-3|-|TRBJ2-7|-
TGTGCCAGCAGTTACGGGGGAGGAGAGCAGTACTTC
CASSYGGGEQYF
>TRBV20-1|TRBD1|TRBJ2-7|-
TGCAGTGCTTACCGGGACAGGGTCTTGGGCGAGCAGTACTTC
CSAYRDRVLGEQYF
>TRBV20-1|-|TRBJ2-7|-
TGCAGTGCAAAGAAGACCTACGGGCAGTACTTC
CSAKKTYGQYF
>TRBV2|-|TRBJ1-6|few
TGTGCCAGCAGTGAAATCGGTGGGATTGGTTCACCCCTCCACTTT
CASSEIGGIGSPLHF
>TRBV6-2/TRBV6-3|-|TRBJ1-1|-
TGTGCCAGCAGTTCCAGCCTAGACCACACTGAAGCTTTCTTT
CASSSSLDHTEAFF
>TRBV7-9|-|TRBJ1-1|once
TGTGCCAGCAGCCTCCAACTCGGGGGGCGGAACACTGAAGCTTTCTTT
CASSLQLGGRNTEAFF
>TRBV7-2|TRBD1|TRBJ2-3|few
TGTGCCAGCAGCGCCCGGACAGGGGGCAACACAGATACGCAGTATTTT
CASSARTGGNTDTQYF
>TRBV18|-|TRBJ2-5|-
TGTGCCAGCTCCCTTAATCCTGAGGGAGGGGGTGAGCAGTACTTC
CASSLNPEGGGEQYF
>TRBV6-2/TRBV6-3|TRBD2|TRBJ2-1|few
TGTGCCAGCAGAAGAACTAGCGGGGGGATCGAGTTCTTC
CASRRTSGGIEFF
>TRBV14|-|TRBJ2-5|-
TGTGCCAGCAGCGTGTGGAATCTAGCGAGGGAAGAGACCCAGTACTTC
CASSVWNLAREETQYF
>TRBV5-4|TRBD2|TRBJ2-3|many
TGTGCCAGCAGCACGGCGGGACTAGCGAAAGATACGCAGTATTTT
CASSTAGLAKDTQYF
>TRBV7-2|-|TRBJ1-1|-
TGTGCCAGCAGTCGGAAGGGGATGAACACTGAAGCTTTCTTT
CASSRKGMNTEAFF
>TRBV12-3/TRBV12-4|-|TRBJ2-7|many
TGTGCCAGCAGTCGGAATTACGAGCAGTACTTC
CASSRNYEQYF
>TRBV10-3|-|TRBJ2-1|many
TGTGCCATCAGTGATGAGGCGGGTAACTACAATGAGCAGTTCTTC
CAISDEAGNYNEQFF
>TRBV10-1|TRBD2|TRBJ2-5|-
TGCGCCAGCAGCGCTAGCGGGCAAGAGACCCAGTACTTC
CASSASGQETQYF
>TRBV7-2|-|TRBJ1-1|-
TGTGCCAGTCAGGCGAGGGGTGGGAACACTGAAGCTTTCTTT
CASQARGGNTEAFF
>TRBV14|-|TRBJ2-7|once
TGTGCCAGCAGCCAAGAGAGGGTCAGAACGGGGCAGTACTTC
CASSQERVRTGQYF
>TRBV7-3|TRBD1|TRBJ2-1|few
TGTGCCAGCAGCCCAAGTGGGACAGGCGCGAGGGAGCAGTTCTTC
CASSPSGTGAREQFF
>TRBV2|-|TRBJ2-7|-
TGTGCCAGCAGCCCCGTGGTAGCTTCCTACGAGCAGTACTTC
CASSPVVASYEQYF
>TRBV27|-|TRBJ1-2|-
TGTGCCAGCAGCCGGTCGAGGGTTCATGGCTACACCTTC
CASSRSRVHGYTF
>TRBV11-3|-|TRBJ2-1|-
TGTGCCAGCAGCTTAGACCGGAAACGGGACAATGAGCAGTTCTTC
CASSLDRKRDNEQFF
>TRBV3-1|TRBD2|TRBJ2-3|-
TGTGCCAGCAGTTACGTAGCGGGGGGGCCCGATACGCAGTATTTT
CASSYVAGGPDTQYF
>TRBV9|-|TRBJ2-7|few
TGTGCCAGCAGCGTAGCTGCAAGGGGATCCTACGAGCAGTACTTC
CASSVAARGSYEQYF
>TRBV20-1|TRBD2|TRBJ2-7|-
TGCAGTGCTACCGGACTCACTCCGGGACTAGCAGATGACGAGCAGTACTTC
CSATGLTPGLADDEQYF
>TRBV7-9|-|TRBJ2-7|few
TGTGCCAGCAGCTTTCCGTCTGGGGGATCCTACGAGCAGTACTTC
CASSFPSGGSYEQYF
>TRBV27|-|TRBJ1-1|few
TGTGCCAGCAGTTTAGATCCGGGGAACACTGAAGCTTTCTTT
CASSLDPGNTEAFF
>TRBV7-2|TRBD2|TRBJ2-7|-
TGTGCCAGCGGGTTAGCGGGGGGCCCCTACGAGCAGTACTTC
CASGLAGGPYEQYF
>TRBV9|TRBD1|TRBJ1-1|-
TGTGCCAGCATCAGACAGGGAGGCACTGAAGCTTTCTTT
CASIRQGGTEAFF
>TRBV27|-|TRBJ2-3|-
TGTGCCACCGCACCTAGGGCAGATACGCAGTATTTT
CATAPRADTQYF
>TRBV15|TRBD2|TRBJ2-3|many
TGTGCCACCAGCAGAGATCAGGGACTAGCGGCACCATATACGCAGTATTTT
CATSRDQGLAAPYTQYF
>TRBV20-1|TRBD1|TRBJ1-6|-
TGCAGTGCCGCGACAGGGTGGAATTCACCCCTCCACTTT
CSAATGWNSPLHF
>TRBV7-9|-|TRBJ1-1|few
TGTGCCAGCAGCTTAGCCACGAACACTGAAGCTTTCTTT
CASSLATNTEAFF